A selection of T cell receptor beta chains follows, all from one sample in a study of early T cells in non-severe SARS-CoV-2 infection. TCRdb fed the 5' RACE reads into MiXCR, producing one record per CDR3 protein. The sample records about 72,000 distinct CDR3 sequences, roughly 9.1% being singletons. This specimen was whole blood, taken at baseline. The receptor source for this set is an adult who was a healthcare worker with PCR-confirmed SARS-CoV-2 infection or an uninfected control (not recorded which). The CDR3 runs from the conserved cysteine through the conserved F or W. The D gene is left open where the match is weak. Clone size is shown for a subset of rows, as once, few, many or a class of expanded clone.

CDR3 DNA,CDR3 protein,J gene,clone size,V gene,D gene
TGTGCCAGCAGCTCGACAGGTGCGAACACTGAAGCTTTCTTT,CASSSTGANTEAFF,TRBJ1-1,many,TRBV7-2,NA
TGCGCCAGCAGCCAATCCAGACTAGCGGGGGGAGAGACCCAGTACTTC,CASSQSRLAGGETQYF,TRBJ2-5,few,TRBV4-3,TRBD2
TGCAGCGGGACTCCATTGAGTTTCACTGAAGCTTTCTTT,CSGTPLSFTEAFF,TRBJ1-1,many,TRBV29-1,NA
TGTGCCAGCAGCTTAAGCACTGCGAACACCGGGGAGCTGTTTTTT,CASSLSTANTGELFF,TRBJ2-2,NA,TRBV11-2,NA
TGTGCCAGCAGTTCGGACTCGACCTCCGCTCGGGAGCAGTACTTC,CASSSDSTSAREQYF,TRBJ2-7,few,TRBV11-3,NA
TGTGCCAGCAGCCGGAGGGAGAGCACAGATACGCAGTATTTT,CASSRRESTDTQYF,TRBJ2-3,NA,TRBV7-9,NA
TGCAGTGCTAAAAGCGGGGGGCGTGGAGATACGCAGTATTTT,CSAKSGGRGDTQYF,TRBJ2-3,NA,TRBV20-1,TRBD2
TGTGCCAGCAGCTTAGATCGGGGGGTTCAGCAAGAGACCCAGTACTTC,CASSLDRGVQQETQYF,TRBJ2-5,many,TRBV7-2,TRBD2
TGTGCCAGCAGGGAACAGGGGGGCAGCTATGGCTACACCTTC,CASREQGGSYGYTF,TRBJ1-2,few,TRBV2,TRBD1
TGTGCCAGCTCACCATTGGAGCTGTACCGAGTCTCTGGGGCCAACGTCCTGACTTTC,CASSPLELYRVSGANVLTF,TRBJ2-6,many,TRBV18,NA
TGCAGCGTTGAAGTCAACCTCTACGAGCAGTACTTC,CSVEVNLYEQYF,TRBJ2-7,many,TRBV29-1,NA
TGTGCCTGGGGGGGGCATGGCAACACCTTC,CAWGGHGNTF,TRBJ1-2,NA,TRBV30,NA
TGTGCCAGCAGTTATCCGGGACAGGGGGCCACTGAAGCTTTCTTT,CASSYPGQGATEAFF,TRBJ1-1,many,TRBV12-3/TRBV12-4,TRBD1
TGCAGTGCTCGGACAGGGCTGATCACCGGGGAGCTGTTTTTT,CSARTGLITGELFF,TRBJ2-2,NA,TRBV20-1,TRBD1
TGTGCCAGCAGTCCGGGCACAGGGTCAAAGTACTTC,CASSPGTGSKYF,TRBJ2-7,few,TRBV12-3/TRBV12-4,NA
TGTGCCAGCAGCGTAGTAGGGTACAACACCGGGGAGCTGTTTTTT,CASSVVGYNTGELFF,TRBJ2-2,NA,TRBV9,NA
TGTGCCAGCAGCTCAAGCTGGACAGGGCTTAATTCACCCCTCCACTTT,CASSSSWTGLNSPLHF,TRBJ1-6,few,TRBV13,TRBD1
TGTGCCTGGAGTGTCCCAGGGACCTCCTACGAGCAGTACTTC,CAWSVPGTSYEQYF,TRBJ2-7,once,TRBV30,NA
TGTGCCAGCAGTTTACTTACAGGGAAGCAAGAGACCCAGTACTTC,CASSLLTGKQETQYF,TRBJ2-5,many,TRBV12-3/TRBV12-4,NA
TGCGCCAGCAGCCAAGGACAGGGAATAGGTCAGCCCCAGCATTTT,CASSQGQGIGQPQHF,TRBJ1-5,NA,TRBV4-3,TRBD1
TGTGCCAGCAGCCAAGCGACAGGGACAGCCGCCTACGAGCAGTACTTC,CASSQATGTAAYEQYF,TRBJ2-7,NA,TRBV3-1,TRBD1
TGTGCCAGCAGCTTCGCCGGGGGTGAGCAGTACTTC,CASSFAGGEQYF,TRBJ2-7,NA,TRBV7-2,NA
TGCGCCAGCAGCTTGGGTGGCGGTTCCACAGATACGCAGTATTTT,CASSLGGGSTDTQYF,TRBJ2-3,many,TRBV5-1,NA
TGTGCCAGCAGCGCACTAGGGGGCCGGGGCGAGACCCAGTACTTC,CASSALGGRGETQYF,TRBJ2-5,NA,TRBV7-8,TRBD1
TGCAGTGCTAGAGATTTGGCAGGGTTGCGCTACGAGCAGTACTTC,CSARDLAGLRYEQYF,TRBJ2-7,medium-sized,TRBV20-1,NA
TGTGCCAGCAGCTGGTTACAGGGGGTTTCGTCTGAAGCTTTCTTT,CASSWLQGVSSEAFF,TRBJ1-1,many,TRBV7-2,TRBD1
TGCAGCGTGGGACGGGGGAACACTGAAGCTTTCTTT,CSVGRGNTEAFF,TRBJ1-1,few,TRBV29-1,NA
TGCAGTGCTAGGTCCCCAAGGGGCTCCAACACTGAAGCTTTCTTT,CSARSPRGSNTEAFF,TRBJ1-1,many,TRBV20-1,NA
TGTGCCAGCACTCAAGAGGCCCCCAGGAGAATGAACACTGAAGCTTTCTTT,CASTQEAPRRMNTEAFF,TRBJ1-1,few,TRBV12-3/TRBV12-4,NA
TGCAGTGCTAGTAGCGGGGGGCCGAGGGCCTACGAGCAGTACTTC,CSASSGGPRAYEQYF,TRBJ2-7,many,TRBV20-1,TRBD2
TGCGCCAGCAGCTTGGACAGGGTCACTGAAGCTTTCTTT,CASSLDRVTEAFF,TRBJ1-1,NA,TRBV5-1,NA
TGTGCCAGCAGGGATGGACAGGTTCTAGGGCCCCAGCATTTT,CASRDGQVLGPQHF,TRBJ1-5,NA,TRBV6-6,TRBD1
TGTGCCAGCAGAGGACTGGGAAGCAGCTCCTACAATGAGCAGTTCTTC,CASRGLGSSSYNEQFF,TRBJ2-1,many,TRBV12-3/TRBV12-4,NA
TGTGCCACCAGTGATAGTGGCAGGGTCTATGGCTACACCTTC,CATSDSGRVYGYTF,TRBJ1-2,NA,TRBV24-1,NA
TGTGCCAGCAGTCCGGGACCTCCTAGCACAGATACGCAGTATTTT,CASSPGPPSTDTQYF,TRBJ2-3,NA,TRBV2,NA
TGCGCCAGCAGCTTGACGGACTCTGGAAACACCATATATTTT,CASSLTDSGNTIYF,TRBJ1-3,few,TRBV5-1,NA
TGTGCCAGCGTAAGGGCGGGTACCTACGAGCAGTACTTC,CASVRAGTYEQYF,TRBJ2-7,NA,TRBV6-5,NA
TGTGCCACCAGCAGGGACAGGGGTATCGACGAGCAGTACTTC,CATSRDRGIDEQYF,TRBJ2-7,few,TRBV15,TRBD1
TGTGCCAGCAGTTTCAGTAAACATACGCAGTATTTT,CASSFSKHTQYF,TRBJ2-3,NA,TRBV28,NA
TGTGCCAGTAGTAGTCATACCACCTACGAGCAGTACTTC,CASSSHTTYEQYF,TRBJ2-7,many,TRBV19,NA
TGTGCCAGCAGCCCCCGCCCAATAGGGGAGGATTCACCCCTCCACTTT,CASSPRPIGEDSPLHF,TRBJ1-6,few,TRBV7-6,NA
TGTGCCAGCAGTTACTCCGGGACTAGGCCATACGAGCAGTACTTC,CASSYSGTRPYEQYF,TRBJ2-7,few,TRBV6-5,TRBD2
TGTGCCAGCAGCCAAGATCGAGCTAGCGGGGGGGCCCGAAACATTCAGTACTTC,CASSQDRASGGARNIQYF,TRBJ2-4,few,TRBV4-2,TRBD2
TGTGCCAGCAGCCTAGACGCCATCACCTACAATGAGCAGTTCTTC,CASSLDAITYNEQFF,TRBJ2-1,few,TRBV27,NA
TGTGCCAGCAGTGACAACAGGGGATATGATGGCTACACCTTC,CASSDNRGYDGYTF,TRBJ1-2,NA,TRBV2,TRBD1